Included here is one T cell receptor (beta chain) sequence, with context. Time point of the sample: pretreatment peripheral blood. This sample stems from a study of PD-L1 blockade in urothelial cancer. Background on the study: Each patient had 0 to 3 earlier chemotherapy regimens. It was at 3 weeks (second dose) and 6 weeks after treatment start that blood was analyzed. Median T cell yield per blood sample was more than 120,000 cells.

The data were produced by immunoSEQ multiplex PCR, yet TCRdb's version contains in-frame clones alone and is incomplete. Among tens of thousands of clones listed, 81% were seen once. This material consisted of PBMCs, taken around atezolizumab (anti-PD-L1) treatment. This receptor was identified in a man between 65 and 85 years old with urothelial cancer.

This CDR3 is CASRDRGQANEKLFF. The CDR3 DNA sequence: TGTGCCAGCAGAGACAGGGGGCAGGCTAATGAAAAACTGTTTTTT. V gene TRBV2 combines with J gene TRBJ1-4; TRBD1 agrees at 10 bases. Germline CDR1 reads SNHLY; CDR2 reads FYNNEI. Trimming at V came to 6 bases and at J to 3 bases, leaving 4 bases not matched to a gene. This CDR3 contains 15 residues.